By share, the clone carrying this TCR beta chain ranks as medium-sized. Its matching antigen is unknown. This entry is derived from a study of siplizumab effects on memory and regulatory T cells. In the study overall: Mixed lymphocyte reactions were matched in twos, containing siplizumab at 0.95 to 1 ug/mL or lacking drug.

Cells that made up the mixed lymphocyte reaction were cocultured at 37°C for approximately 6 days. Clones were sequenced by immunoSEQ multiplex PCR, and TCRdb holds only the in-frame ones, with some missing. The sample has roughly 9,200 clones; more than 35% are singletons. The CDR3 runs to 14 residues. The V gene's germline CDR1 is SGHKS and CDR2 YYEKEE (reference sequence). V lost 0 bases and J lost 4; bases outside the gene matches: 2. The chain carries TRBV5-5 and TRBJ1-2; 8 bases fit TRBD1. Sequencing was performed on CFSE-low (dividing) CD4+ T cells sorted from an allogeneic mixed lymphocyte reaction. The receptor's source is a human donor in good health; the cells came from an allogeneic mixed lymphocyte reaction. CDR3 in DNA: TGTGCCAGCAGCTTGGCCACAGGGGGCTATGGCTACACCTTC. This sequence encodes CASSLATGGYGYTF.